The 26 T cell receptor beta chains in this list originate from one sample, sequenced in a study of T cell responses to AZD1222 COVID-19 vaccine. This table comes from immunoSEQ multiplex PCR, and its TCRdb copy is limited to in-frame clones, with some not included. This sample carries roughly 120,000 clones, more than 75% of them seen once, and the ten largest clones take about 1.2%. The specimen comprised peripheral blood, sampled on day 0 of AZD1222 vaccination. The source of these receptors is an adult in good health.

V is TRBV5-6 and J is TRBJ1-4; the match to TRBD1 covers 7 bases. This CDR3 contains 14 residues. Germline CDR1 and CDR2: SGHDT and YYEEEE. With V trimmed by 4 bases and J by 5 bases, 5 bases remained unmatched. Written as DNA, the CDR3 is TGTGCCAGCAGCCCGGGACAGACGAATGAAAAACTGTTTTTT. It specifies CASSPGQTNEKLFF.

J is TRBJ2-1 and V is TRBV15; 11 bases are a match to TRBD1. The CDR3 has 16 residues. V gave up 2 bases and J gave up 7 bases; unmatched junction bases: 7. The germline V gene encodes CDR1 LNHNV and CDR2 YYDKDF (reference sequence). The CDR3 nucleotides read TGTGCCACCAGCAGACCGGGACAGGGGGTTTCTAATGAGCAGTTCTTC. Amino acids: CATSRPGQGVSNEQFF.

This chain joins TRBV7-6 and TRBJ2-7; 11 positions match TRBD1. J gave up 3 bases and V 5 bases, and 6 bases lay outside the gene matches. Germline V gene sequence: CDR1 SGHVS, CDR2 FNYEAQ. There are 15 residues in the CDR3. CDR3 nucleotides: TGTGCCAGCAGCCTGACCGGGACAGGGGGCTACGAGCAGTACTTC. Amino acid sequence: CASSLTGTGGYEQYF.

This clone was seen once. V is TRBV5-4 and J is TRBJ2-3; 10 nucleotides line up with TRBD2. Germline CDR1 is SGHNT and CDR2 is YYREEE (reference sequence). The junction had 3 bases not matched to a gene; V was cut back by 0 bases and J by 2 bases. The CDR3 covers 16 residues. The DNA of the CDR3 is TGTGCCAGCAGCTTGGAAAGCGGGGGGGCCACAGATACGCAGTATTTT. Protein product: CASSLESGGATDTQYF.

The rearrangement uses TRBV9 and TRBJ2-2, with 8 bases identical to TRBD2. The CDR3 contains 15 residues. Germline V gene sequence: CDR1 SGDLS, CDR2 YYNGEE. With V trimmed by 5 bases and J by 3 bases, 6 bases remained unmatched. The CDR3 nucleotides read TGTGCCAGCAGTCCTAGGACTAGCCACACCGGGGAGCTGTTTTTT. This translates into CASSPRTSHTGELFF.

The V and J genes are TRBV5-1 and TRBJ1-1; D unclear. CDR3 length: 12 amino acids. Germline lookup yields CDR1 SGHRS and CDR2 YFSETQ. Trimming left V 0 bases short and J 3 bases short, with 3 bases between. The CDR3 here is CASSLGHTEAFF. The CDR3 DNA is TGCGCCAGCAGCTTGGGACACACTGAAGCTTTCTTT.

The DNA of the CDR3 is TGTGCCAGCAGTGGACAGGGTAACACCGGGGAGCTGTTTTTT. Translating gives CASSGQGNTGELFF. The chain recombines TRBV2 with TRBJ2-2; 7 nucleotides align to TRBD1. Per germline, CDR1 SNHLY and CDR2 FYNNEI. J lost 2 bases, V lost 4 bases, and 1 base had no gene match. This CDR3 contains 14 residues.

This chain joins TRBV5-1 and TRBJ1-1; the D is unclear. Deletions cut 0 bases from V and 0 bases from J, with 3 bases between. This CDR3 region has 13 residues. Germline-derived CDR1 and CDR2 are SGHRS and YFSETQ. The CDR3 loop reads CASSLELNTEAFF. In DNA form, the CDR3 reads TGCGCCAGCAGCTTGGAACTGAACACTGAAGCTTTCTTT.

V gene TRBV29-1 combines with J gene TRBJ1-1, with TRBD1 as a possible D gene (6 bases). Deletions cut 7 bases from V and 4 bases from J, with 28 bases between. The CDR3 contains 17 residues. The germline CDR1 and CDR2 sequences are SQVTM and ANQGSEA. Written as DNA, the CDR3 is TGCAGCGCCACACAGCATAGGGGTAGAGAAGGGGGCACTGAAGCTTTCTTT. Translating it yields CSATQHRGREGGTEAFF.

This chain joins TRBV5-1 and TRBJ2-7, with D perhaps matching TRBD1 or TRBD2 (7 bases each). Trimming pared 0 bases from V and 4 bases from J, leaving 17 bases between. CDR1 and CDR2 (germline): SGHRS, YFSETQ. There are 16 residues in the CDR3. CDR3 in amino acids: CASSLVRGGGQYEQYF. The DNA of the CDR3 is TGCGCCAGCAGCTTGGTTCGGGGAGGGGGCCAGTACGAGCAGTACTTC. Supplemented by reference TRBV5-1 and TRBJ2-7, the full variable domain reads KAGVTQTPRYLIKTRGQQVTLSCSPISGHRSVSWYQQTPGQGLQFLFEYFSETQRNKGNFPGRFSGRQFSNSRSEMNVSTLELGDSALYLCASSLVRGGGQYEQYFGPGTRLTVT.

The chain joins TRBV2 to TRBJ2-1, with 10 nucleotides matching TRBD2. The CDR3 loop spans 16 amino acids. The germline V gene has CDR1 SNHLY and CDR2 FYNNEI. The J segment lost 7 bases and the V segment lost 3 bases, leaving 9 bases of the junction unmatched. CDR3 nucleotides: TGTGCCAGCAGTGAGAGGTATAGCGGGGGGACGAATGAGCAGTTCTTC. This gives the protein CASSERYSGGTNEQFF.

V gene TRBV4-1 combines with J gene TRBJ1-2; the D is unclear. The CDR3 runs 13 residues. Deletions cut 0 bases from V and 11 bases from J, with 13 bases between. Germline-derived CDR1 and CDR2 are MGHRA and YSYEKL. Here the CDR3 DNA reads TGCGCCAGCAGCCAAGACCGAATGGGATCGTACACCTTC. Protein product: CASSQDRMGSYTF.

The gene calls are TRBV10-1 and TRBJ2-2, with 12 bases lining up with TRBD2. Germline assignment: CDR1 WNHNN and CDR2 SYGVQD (reference sequence). J gave up 4 bases and V 6 bases, and 9 bases lay outside the gene matches. The CDR3 covers 17 residues. The CDR3 DNA reads TGCGCCAGCAGGGCCCGACTAGCGGGGGTGGTCACCGGGGAGCTGTTTTTT. It translates to CASRARLAGVVTGELFF.

The CDR3 bases are TGCGCCAGCAGCTTAGGACAGGGGAAGGGCTACGAGCAGTACTTC. This codes for CASSLGQGKGYEQYF. The chain recombines TRBV5-1 with TRBJ2-7, with 9 bases identical to TRBD1. The CDR3 covers 15 residues. Germline assignment: CDR1 SGHRS and CDR2 YFSETQ. J lost 3 bases, V lost 2 bases, and 6 bases had no gene match.

This chain connects TRBV2 to TRBJ1-4; D gene ambiguous. Trimming shortened V by 6 bases and J by 5 bases, and 16 bases separated the two germline ends. This CDR3 is 15 amino acids long. Germline V lookup: CDR1 SNHLY, CDR2 FYNNEI. The CDR3, as DNA: TGTGCCAGCAGCGCGGGCCTTCTGGGGAATGAAAAACTGTTTTTT. It encodes CASSAGLLGNEKLFF.

J is TRBJ2-7 and V is TRBV5-1; D is undetermined. The CDR3 has 14 residues. The V gene's germline CDR1 is SGHRS and CDR2 YFSETQ. The ends were cut back, 0 bases at V and 2 bases at J, with 9 bases in the middle. The CDR3 DNA reads as TGCGCCAGCAGCTTGGATACCCGAACCTACGAGCAGTACTTC. It specifies CASSLDTRTYEQYF.

The V call is TRBV6-5, the J call TRBJ1-5; possible D gene TRBD1, 6 bases. The CDR3 totals 15 residues. Trimming pared 5 bases from V and 2 bases from J, leaving 13 bases between. Germline CDR1 reads MNHEY; CDR2 reads SVGAGI. The CDR3, as DNA: TGTGCCAGCAGTACCTCAGGGGTGGGCAATCAGCCCCAGCATTTT. Translating gives CASSTSGVGNQPQHF.

DNA for the CDR3: TGTGCCAGCAGTTACTATCGTAGCGGGGACTTCACAGATACGCAGTATTTT. Amino acids: CASSYYRSGDFTDTQYF. The chain carries TRBV6-2 or TRBV6-3 and TRBJ2-3; TRBD2 matches at 8 bases. From germline, CDR1 is MNHEY and CDR2 SVGEGT. There are 17 residues in the CDR3. Germline trimming cut 1 base from V and 2 bases from J; bases unmatched to any gene: 8.

This chain links TRBV3-1 (or the pseudogene TRBV3-2) with TRBJ2-7; TRBD1 is a possible D gene (5 bases). Germline assignment: CDR1 LGHDT and CDR2 YNNKEL (reference sequence). Deletions cut 0 bases from V and 0 bases from J, with 15 bases between. The CDR3 extends over 17 amino acids. CDR3 sequence reads: CASSQDITQVSSYEQYF. Written as DNA, the CDR3 is TGTGCCAGCAGCCAAGATATAACACAGGTGAGCTCCTACGAGCAGTACTTC.

The rearrangement links TRBV21-1 to TRBJ1-1. TRBV21-1 counts as a pseudogene. CDR3 length: 15 residues. In nucleotides, the CDR3 is TGTGCCAGCAGCCCCTTTCGGACCCGGAACACTGAAGCTTTCTTT. The encoded protein is CASSPFRTRNTEAFF.

The V call is TRBV3-1 (or the pseudogene TRBV3-2), the J call TRBJ1-6; the D gene is possibly TRBD1 (6 bases). Germline V gene data show CDR1 as LGHDT and CDR2 as YNNKEL (reference sequence). The CDR3 length is 14 residues. V was pared by 6 bases and J by 6 bases, with 12 bases between. The CDR3: CASRNRVSNSPLHF. The CDR3, as DNA: TGTGCCAGCAGGAACAGGGTGAGTAATTCACCCCTCCACTTT.

The chain employs TRBV10-3 and TRBJ1-4; no definite D call. The CDR3 covers 16 residues. The germline gives CDR1 ENHRY, CDR2 SYGVKD. Trimming pared 5 bases from V and 0 bases from J, leaving 13 bases between. CDR3 region: CAISFKISATNEKLFF. For the CDR3, the DNA is TGTGCCATCAGTTTTAAGATCAGTGCAACTAATGAAAAACTGTTTTTT.

CDR3 nucleotides: TGTGCCAGCAGGGCCTCTGGAAACACCATATATTTT. Its protein product is CASRASGNTIYF. The chain recombines TRBV6-5 with TRBJ1-3; D gene unclear. This CDR3 has 12 residues. V shed 6 bases and J shed 0 bases, with 3 bases lying between them. CDR1 MNHEY and CDR2 SVGAGI come from the germline V gene.

CDR3 DNA sequence: TGTGCCAGTAGTGGAGAGCCAGCCTACGAGCAGTACTTC. Protein sequence: CASSGEPAYEQYF. The V and J genes are TRBV19 and TRBJ2-7; D ambiguous. The germline CDR1 and CDR2 sequences are LNHDA and SQIVND (reference sequence). The length of the CDR3 is 13 residues. Trimming shortened V by 5 bases and J by 2 bases, and 10 bases separated the two germline ends.

The chain joins TRBV11-2 to TRBJ2-7; 7 nucleotides agree with TRBD1. Germline V gene data show CDR1 as SGHAT and CDR2 as FQNNGV. V shed 4 bases, J shed 6 bases, and the junction held 12 bases outside the gene matches. The CDR3 spans 15 residues. In nucleotides, the CDR3 is TGTGCCAGCAGCTCAACGACAGGGATCGTGAGCGAGCAGTACTTC. Translation gives CASSSTTGIVSEQYF.

This clone has a single count. The V call is TRBV6-5, the J call TRBJ2-7, with D unclear. CDR1 and CDR2 from the germline V gene are MNHEY and SVGAGI. V lost 7 bases and J 7 bases, leaving 14 bases between the germline ends. The CDR3 has 12 amino acids. The chain's CDR3 is CASTADLGEQYF. The CDR3 DNA follows: TGTGCCAGCACCGCCGACTTGGGGGAGCAGTACTTC.